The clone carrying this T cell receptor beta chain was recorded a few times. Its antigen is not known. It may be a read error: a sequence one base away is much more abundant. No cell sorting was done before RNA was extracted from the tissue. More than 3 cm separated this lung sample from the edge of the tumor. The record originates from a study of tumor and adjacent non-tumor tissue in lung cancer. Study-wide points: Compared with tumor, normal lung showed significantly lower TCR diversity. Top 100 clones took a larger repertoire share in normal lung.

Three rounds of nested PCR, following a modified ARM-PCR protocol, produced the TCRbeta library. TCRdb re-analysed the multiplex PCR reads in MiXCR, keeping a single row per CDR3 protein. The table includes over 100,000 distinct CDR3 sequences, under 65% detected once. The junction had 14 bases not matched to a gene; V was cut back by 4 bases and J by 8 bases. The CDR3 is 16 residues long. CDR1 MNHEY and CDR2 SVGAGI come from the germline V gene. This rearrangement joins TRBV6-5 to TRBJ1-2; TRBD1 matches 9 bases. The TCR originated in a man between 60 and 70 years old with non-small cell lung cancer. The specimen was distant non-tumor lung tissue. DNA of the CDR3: TGTGCCAGCAGTTTCGGGACAGGGTATAGCTATGGGGGCTACACCTTC. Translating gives CASSFGTGYSYGGYTF.